The clone carrying this T cell receptor (beta chain) came up many times. The data derive from a study of molecular identifiers for immune sequencing clone quantification. TCRdb passed the PCR reads through MiXCR, listing each CDR3 protein once. The table has some 91,000 distinct CDR3 sequences, 20% to 30% seen once. The ends lost 1 base at V and 9 bases at J; junction bases unmatched: 7. The germline CDR1 and CDR2 sequences are DFQATT and SNEGSKA (reference sequence). CDR3 size: 14 residues. The specimen sequenced was naive CD8+ T cells from blood, with Jurkat cell RNA spiked in. Subset defined: FACS-sorted CD8+CD4-CCR7+CD45RA+ naive T cells. V is TRBV20-1 and J is TRBJ2-1; 9 nucleotides align to TRBD2. This clonotype was sampled from a human donor in good health. Some libraries in this study had Jurkat cell RNA spiked in. Written as DNA, the CDR3 is TGCAGTGCTAGAGTTCTAGCGGGATATACTGAGCAGTTCTTC. Protein: CSARVLAGYTEQFF.